This T cell receptor beta chain emerged from a study of T-cell memory formation after mild COVID-19. Note on this clonotype: Its matching antigen is unknown.

Study-wide points: Contracting CD4+ clones sat mainly in CM and EM; CD8+ in EMRA. Clones shrinking from day 15 to 85 showed even CD4/CD8 mixes; later expanders tilted CD4+.

From 5'RACE with constant-segment primers came TCR alpha and TCR beta cDNA libraries that carried sample barcodes and UMIs. TCRdb fed the 5' RACE reads into MiXCR, producing one record per CDR3 protein. The repertoire includes 360,000 or so distinct CDR3 sequences, over 25% of them detected once, and about 13% sits in the top ten. Sample: PBMCs or a T cell subset sorted from them (not recorded which). The receptor was isolated from an adult woman who had mild COVID-19 (a few samples of this study predate the infection). Cell type and time point are not known.

Written as DNA, the CDR3 is TGTGCCAGCAGTTTAATCTGGCGGGTTAGCAATCAGCCCCAGCATTTT. It is translated as CASSLIWRVSNQPQHF. The genes are TRBV12-3 or TRBV12-4 and TRBJ1-5; no clear D. CDR3 size: 16 residues. Deletions cut 2 bases from V and 0 bases from J, with 11 bases between.